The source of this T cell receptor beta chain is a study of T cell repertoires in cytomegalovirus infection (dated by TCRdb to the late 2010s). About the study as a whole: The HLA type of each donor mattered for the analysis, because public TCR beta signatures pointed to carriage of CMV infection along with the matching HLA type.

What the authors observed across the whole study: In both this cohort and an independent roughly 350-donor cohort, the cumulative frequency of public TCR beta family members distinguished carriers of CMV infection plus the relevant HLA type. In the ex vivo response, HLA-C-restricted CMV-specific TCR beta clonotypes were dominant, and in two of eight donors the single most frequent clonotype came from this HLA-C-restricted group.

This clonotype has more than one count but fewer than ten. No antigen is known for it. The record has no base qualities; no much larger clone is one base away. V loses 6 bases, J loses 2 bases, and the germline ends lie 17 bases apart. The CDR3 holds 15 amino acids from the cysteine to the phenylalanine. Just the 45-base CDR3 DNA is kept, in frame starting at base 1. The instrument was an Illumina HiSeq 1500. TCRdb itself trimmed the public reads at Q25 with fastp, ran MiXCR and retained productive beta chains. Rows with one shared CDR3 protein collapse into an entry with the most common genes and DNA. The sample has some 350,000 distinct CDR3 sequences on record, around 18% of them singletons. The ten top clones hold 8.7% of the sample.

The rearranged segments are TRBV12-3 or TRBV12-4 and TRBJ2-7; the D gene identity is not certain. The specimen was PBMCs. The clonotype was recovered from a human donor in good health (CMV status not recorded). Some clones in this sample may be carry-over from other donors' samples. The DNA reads TGTGCCAGCAGCACCGCCCCGCAGGTCCCCTACGAGCAGTACTTC. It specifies CASSTAPQVPYEQYF.